This T cell receptor (beta chain) was retrieved from a study of pediatric ulcerative colitis. Samples were sequenced at Survey level, maximum 500,000 reads. TCRdb keeps only in-frame clones here, not all; method: immunoSEQ multiplex PCR. The table records thousands of clones, roughly 87% of them present only once. The CDR3 spans 14 residues. V lost 7 bases and J 0 bases, leaving 10 bases between the germline ends. Germline values: CDR1 SNHLY, CDR2 FYNNEI. The V and J genes are TRBV2 and TRBJ1-5; D gene uncertain. This clonotype was obtained from a boy aged 10-17 years with mild ulcerative colitis. The specimen was blood. CDR3: CASTWEDSNQPQHF. The CDR3 coding sequence is TGTGCCAGCACATGGGAGGATAGCAATCAGCCCCAGCATTTT.